This TCR beta chain came from a study of post-analysis software for immune sequencing data. As for the study in general: Several disease courses (relapsing-remitting, secondary progressive and progressive-relapsing) of multiple sclerosis were included.

After removal of 5 bases from V and 4 bases from J, the junction contained 6 bases not matched to a gene. The CDR3 sequence is 15 residues long. CDR1 and CDR2 from the germline V gene are SGHTA and FQGTGA. As to this clonotype: Its antigen remains unknown.

Study-wide results and limits: Diversity measured as normalized Chao1 was significantly lower in multiple sclerosis patients than in controls. The five TRBV segments detected at higher frequency in patients than in controls included TRBV5-6, TRBV5-1 and TRBV20-1. Same-batch samples co-clustered strongly by F measure.

The TCR beta cDNA libraries contained unique molecular identifiers. Researchers reported approximately 500,000 cDNA molecules coming from approximately 1 to 10 million T cells. TCRdb analysed the PCR reads with MiXCR anew, one entry per CDR3 protein. This sample has roughly 670,000 distinct CDR3 sequences; approximately 59% occur once, and the top ten carry about 11%. J is TRBJ2-1 and V is TRBV7-3; 9 positions match TRBD1. The sample comprised blood. This clonotype was sampled from a girl aged 2 to 9 with multiple sclerosis. As DNA, the CDR3 is TGTGCCAGCAGCCGCTCCGGGACAGGGTACAATGAGCAGTTCTTC. Amino acids: CASSRSGTGYNEQFF.